The text below deals with one T cell receptor beta chain. Its antigen is not yet known. Per-nucleotide qualities are absent, and no much larger clonotype sits a single base away. According to the study, the label for this sample's treatment or condition signals: randomized to nivolumab then ipilimumab (arm A) or the reverse (arm B). Prior DNA-damaging chemotherapy had not been received by any trial patient. CheckMate 064, a randomized, open-label phase II trial of sequential checkpoint blockade, was the source of the samples, all of which came from patients with melanoma. Genomic DNA from formalin-fixed paraffin-embedded (FFPE) tissue samples served as the input for tumor TCR sequencing. Trimming accounts for 4 bases at V and 7 bases at J, while the number of junction bases matched to no gene is 11. Measured from the cysteine to the phenylalanine, the CDR3 is 17 residues long. Left in the record is the CDR3 DNA by itself, 51 bases read in frame from the first base. Per the germline V gene, SGHRS is the CDR1 and YFSETQ is the CDR2.

The data originate from a study of sequential checkpoint blockade in melanoma (dated by TCRdb to the late 2010s). For context, the study as a whole: Patients were assigned by 1:1 randomization to either first-line nivolumab followed by ipilimumab (arm A) or ipilimumab followed by nivolumab (arm B). Maintenance nivolumab came after both trial sequences. TCRbeta immunosequencing was performed on DNA from more than 75 pretreatment melanoma tumor samples. Roughly 20 patients had matched tumor biopsies taken before treatment and at week 13, after single-agent nivolumab (arm A) or ipilimumab (arm B). Approximately 80% of the matched pre- and post-treatment tumor biopsy pairs came from the same lesion.

The paper as a whole reports these results and caveats: Tumor T-cell fraction and clonality correlated with PD-L1 staining and CD8+ T-cell counts but not with mutational load. Validation of the response-prediction model combining TCR metrics and mutation burden is needed in larger, independent patient cohorts. Small sample sizes and reduced statistical power limited the analyses of tumor T-cell fraction within each arm. Clinical benefit was about 30 times more likely to be achieved by patients whose tumor T-cell fraction and clonality increased by week 13. Among patients in arm A, the nivolumab-first arm, pretreatment tumor TIL clonality was associated with response (P = .04).

TCRbeta CDR3 regions were immunosequenced from genomic DNA with the immunoSEQ Assay. Before high-throughput sequencing, the genomic DNA was amplified using bias-controlled multiplex PCR. From the authors' description of their analysis: To quantify the absolute abundance of each unique TCRbeta CDR3 region, the sequences were collapsed and filtered. Clonality, defined as 1 minus Pielou's evenness, was calculated using productive rearrangements only. Tumor T-cell fraction was computed by normalizing TCRbeta template counts to usable DNA, estimated from several housekeeping genes. Clones with significantly greater frequencies in on-treatment versus baseline samples were identified using a previously published method. The table was pulled from immuneACCESS by TCRdb, which kept in-frame rearrangements only. Such tables lose some clones; where checked, under half of the loss comes from unresolved V genes, and the rest has no known cause. That table gives V, J and clone size, and the DNA gave D and trimming. This sample comprises about 4,700 clones, roughly 20% of them detected only once. Jointly, the top ten make up around a sixth of the sample.

Recombination linked TRBV5-1 to TRBJ2-1, with 13 bases aligning to TRBD2. The TCR was taken from a human donor with melanoma. This sample comprised tumor tissue (inferred from file names), obtained from a patient given nivolumab and ipilimumab in sequence. The nucleotides read TGCGCCAGCAGCCGGTCAGCTACTAGCGGGGGGGCGAATGAGCAGTTCTTC. This yields the protein CASSRSATSGGANEQFF.